One sample yielded the 25 T cell receptor beta chains listed below, sequenced in a study of blood T cell repertoires in COVID-19. Produced via immunoSEQ multiplex PCR; TCRdb's table is partial and in-frame only. The sample yields some 210,000 clones, approximately 75% seen once. Sequencing used PBMCs or T cells enriched from blood (not recorded which). The receptors here all came from a man aged 40-50 years who had recovered from COVID-19.

This chain connects TRBV6-6 to TRBJ1-4; no definite D call. The germline gives CDR1 MNHNY, CDR2 SVGAGI (reference sequence). With 0 bases removed from V and 7 bases from J, the gap between germline ends came to 6 bases. The CDR3 consists of 13 residues. CDR3 amino acids: CASSYSRIEKLFF. The CDR3 bases are TGTGCCAGCAGTTACTCGAGGATTGAAAAACTGTTTTTT.

This clone was seen just once. The chain couples TRBV12-2 to TRBJ1-4. TRBV12-2 is annotated as a pseudogene. There are 15 residues in the CDR3. DNA for the CDR3: TGTGCAAGTCGCTTATGGAGACCAACTAATGAAAAACTGTTTTTT. This sequence encodes CASRLWRPTNEKLFF.

The V call is TRBV3-1 (or the pseudogene TRBV3-2), the J call TRBJ1-2, with 8 positions matching TRBD1. CDR3 size: 14 residues. In germline, CDR1 is LGHDT, CDR2 YNNKEL (reference sequence). The V segment lost 4 bases and the J segment 3 bases; nucleotides outside the gene matches: 4. The CDR3 DNA reads TGTGCCAGCAGCCGCGGACAGGGAGACTATGGCTACACCTTC. Translated, it gives CASSRGQGDYGYTF.

J is TRBJ2-7 and V is TRBV4-1; TRBD2 agrees at 7 bases. Germline trimming cut 4 bases from V and 0 bases from J; bases unmatched to any gene: 9. This CDR3 spans 16 amino acids. In germline, CDR1 is MGHRA, CDR2 YSYEKL. CDR3 loop: CASSPRASGLSYEQYF. CDR3 coding DNA: TGCGCCAGCAGCCCGCGCGCTAGCGGACTCTCCTACGAGCAGTACTTC.

This clone was observed once. The J gene is TRBJ1-3, the V gene TRBV12-3 or TRBV12-4; no clear D. V was cut by 7 bases and J by 4 bases, with 8 bases left in between. This CDR3 contains 12 residues. The CDR3 protein is CASTRGGNTIYF. The CDR3 bases are TGTGCCAGCACCCGAGGGGGAAACACCATATATTTT.

The chain joins TRBV4-1 to TRBJ2-3; TRBD2 matches at 7 bases. The trim removed 1 base at V and 0 bases at J, leaving 7 bases unmatched. The CDR3 is 17 residues long. Per germline, CDR1 MGHRA and CDR2 YSYEKL. CDR3 loop: CASSQGIAGTSTDTQYF. In nucleotides, the CDR3 is TGCGCCAGCAGCCAAGGGATAGCGGGTACTAGCACAGATACGCAGTATTTT.

This clone was counted once. The chain links TRBV5-1 to TRBJ2-3, with 10 nucleotides matching TRBD1. The CDR3 runs 15 residues. Germline CDR1 and CDR2: SGHRS and YFSETQ. Trimming took 5 bases from V and 6 from J; bases not matched to a gene: 9. This chain's CDR3 is CASSRGQGSYDTQYF. The CDR3 DNA sequence: TGCGCCAGCAGTAGGGGACAGGGGTCTTATGATACGCAGTATTTT. Full variable domain (rest looked up from reference TRBV5-1 and TRBJ2-3): KAGVTQTPRYLIKTRGQQVTLSCSPISGHRSVSWYQQTPGQGLQFLFEYFSETQRNKGNFPGRFSGRQFSNSRSEMNVSTLELGDSALYLCASSRGQGSYDTQYFGPGTRLTVL.

The chain employs TRBV5-1 and TRBJ2-1, with TRBD2 matching 8 bases. Trimming took 1 base from V and 10 from J; bases not matched to a gene: 7. This CDR3 region has 14 residues. Germline values: CDR1 SGHRS, CDR2 YFSETQ. The CDR3 is CASSLSKRENEQFF. CDR3 DNA: TGCGCCAGCAGCTTGTCTAAGCGGGAGAACGAGCAGTTCTTC.

This chain uses TRBV10-3 with TRBJ1-5, with 11 positions matching TRBD1. The CDR3 loop spans 15 amino acids. V dropped 4 bases and J dropped 7; count of bases not matched to a gene: 6. CDR1 is ENHRY and CDR2 is SYGVKD in the germline V gene. CDR3 protein: CAISVGQGARQPQHF. The CDR3 bases are TGTGCCATCAGTGTTGGACAGGGGGCTAGGCAGCCCCAGCATTTT.

The V and J genes are TRBV7-2 and TRBJ1-4; the D gene is possibly TRBD1 (5 bases). Germline V CDR1 and CDR2: SGHTA, FQGNSA. CDR3 length: 13 amino acids. V was trimmed by 1 base and J by 7 bases, leaving 7 bases between them. The CDR3 protein is CASSLGGTEKLFF. The DNA for the CDR3 is TGTGCCAGCAGCTTAGGGGGCACTGAAAAACTGTTTTTT. The full variable domain, completed using reference TRBV7-2 and TRBJ1-4, is GAGVSQSPSNKVTEKGKDVELRCDPISGHTALYWYRQSLGQGLEFLIYFQGNSAPDKSGLPSDRFSAERTGGSVSTLTIQRTQQEDSAVYLCASSLGGTEKLFFGSGTQLSVL.

The chain combines TRBV30 with TRBJ1-3, with unresolved D. Germline values: CDR1 GTSNPN, CDR2 SVGIG (reference sequence). V was shortened by 1 base and J by 8 bases, with 9 bases between the two germline ends. The CDR3 consists of 12 residues. The CDR3 here is CAWSAGGDTIYF. As DNA, the CDR3 is TGTGCCTGGAGTGCTGGAGGAGACACCATATATTTT. Full variable domain (missing parts from reference TRBV30 and TRBJ1-3): SQTIHQWPATLVQPVGSPLSLECTVEGTSNPNLYWYRQAAGRGLQLLFYSVGIGQISSEVPQNLSASRPQDRQFILSSKKLLLSDSGFYLCAWSAGGDTIYFGEGSWLTVV.

V and J are TRBV11-2 and TRBJ2-7, with D hard to call. The CDR3 has 13 residues. V was shortened by 6 bases and J by 3 bases, with 12 bases between the two germline ends. Germline loops: CDR1 SGHAT, CDR2 FQNNGV. DNA of the CDR3: TGTGCCAGCAGTAATCGGCGGAACTACGAGCAGTACTTC. This translates into CASSNRRNYEQYF.

V usage is TRBV11-2 and J usage is TRBJ2-7, with 9 positions matching TRBD2. The V gene end was trimmed by 1 base and the J gene end by 0 bases; junction bases not matched to a gene: 7. The CDR3 extends over 17 amino acids. Germline CDR1 is SGHAT and CDR2 is FQNNGV. In DNA form, the CDR3 reads TGTGCCAGCAGCTTAGTTGGGCGCGGGAGGGCCTCCTACGAGCAGTACTTC. Amino acids: CASSLVGRGRASYEQYF.

V gene TRBV19 combines with J gene TRBJ2-1; weak D call: TRBD1 (7 bases). Germline V gives CDR1 LNHDA, CDR2 SQIVND (reference sequence). This CDR3 is built from 15 residues. V was trimmed by 7 bases and J by 3 bases, leaving 16 bases between them. CDR3 DNA sequence: TGTGCCAGTAAGGGTGGCGGGACAGTCTACAATGAGCAGTTCTTC. This codes for CASKGGGTVYNEQFF.

The genes are TRBV5-4 and TRBJ2-3; tentative D call: TRBD2 (6 bases). Trimming took 3 bases from V and 3 from J, leaving 8 bases between them. This CDR3 has 13 amino acids. The V gene's germline CDR1 is SGHNT and CDR2 YYREEE (reference sequence). The CDR3 region has the DNA TGTGCCAGCAGCTGGGACTCGACAGATACGCAGTATTTT. It codes for CASSWDSTDTQYF.

The CDR3 reads CASSNFGGDSFGYGYTF. The DNA of the CDR3 is TGTGCCAGTAGTAATTTTGGTGGGGACTCTTTCGGTTATGGCTACACCTTC. The chain links TRBV19 to TRBJ1-2; D might be TRBD1 (5 bases). CDR1 and CDR2 (germline): LNHDA, SQIVND (reference sequence). The ends were cut back, 4 bases at V and 5 bases at J, with 23 bases in the middle. CDR3 length equals 17 residues.

The chain combines TRBV10-1 with TRBJ2-5, with TRBD2 matching 12 bases. The CDR3 contains 15 residues. Per the germline V gene, CDR1 is WNHNN and CDR2 is SYGVQD (reference sequence). V lost 2 bases and J lost 4; bases outside the gene matches: 2. The CDR3 sequence: CASSEMGLAGETQYF. In DNA form, the CDR3 reads TGCGCCAGCAGTGAGATGGGACTAGCGGGAGAGACCCAGTACTTC.

The CDR3 DNA follows: TGCAGCGTTGGTGGGCAGGCCCTTGGAAATGGCTACACCTTC. As protein: CSVGGQALGNGYTF. This sequence joins TRBV29-1 and TRBJ1-2; D call uncertain. V was pared by 4 bases and J by 6 bases, with 18 bases between. The CDR3 sequence is 14 residues long. Per germline, CDR1 SQVTM and CDR2 ANQGSEA.

The chain recombines TRBV19 with TRBJ1-2; TRBD1 aligns across 10 bases. CDR3 length: 15 residues. With 3 bases clipped from V and 0 bases from J, the junction kept 1 base outside the gene matches. Germline V lookup: CDR1 LNHDA, CDR2 SQIVND (reference sequence). CDR3 DNA sequence: TGTGCCAGTAGTATTGGACAGGGGGCTAACTATGGCTACACCTTC. Residues: CASSIGQGANYGYTF.

Comment on this clone: The identical CDR3 is also encoded by other nucleotide sequences in the sample. The chain joins TRBV9 to TRBJ2-1; 8 positions agree with TRBD2. CDR1 and CDR2 (germline): SGDLS, YYNGEE. The CDR3 totals 15 residues. J gave up 1 base and V 2 bases, and 2 bases lay outside the gene matches. CDR3: CASSVAGGSYNEQFF. In DNA form, the CDR3 reads TGTGCCAGCAGCGTGGCGGGAGGTTCCTACAATGAGCAGTTCTTC.

The chain couples TRBV10-3 to TRBJ2-1; 8 bases map to TRBD2. The germline gives CDR1 ENHRY, CDR2 SYGVKD. J gave up 1 base and V 2 bases, and 1 base lay outside the gene matches. The CDR3 contains 15 residues. CDR3 nucleotides: TGTGCCATCAGTGAGAGCGGGAGTTCCTACAATGAGCAGTTCTTC. Translating it yields CAISESGSSYNEQFF.

The rearrangement uses TRBV11-2 and TRBJ1-6; no definite D call. V was shortened by 0 bases and J by 7 bases, with 4 bases between the two germline ends. CDR1 is SGHAT and CDR2 is FQNNGV in the germline V gene. The CDR3 consists of 13 residues. The CDR3 nucleotides are TGTGCCAGCAGCTTAGACAGAAATTCACCCCTCCACTTT. Its protein is CASSLDRNSPLHF.

The CDR3 DNA reads TGCGCCAGCAGTCATTCATACTATGGCTACACCTTC. Amino acids: CASSHSYYGYTF. V is TRBV23-1 and J is TRBJ1-2; D not resolved. TRBV23-1 has ORF status, its function being uncertain. The V gene lost 3 bases and the J gene lost 3 bases, with 5 bases spanning the gap. This CDR3 spans 12 amino acids.

This chain links TRBV6-5 with TRBJ2-1, with D tentatively TRBD1 (5 bases). V lost 5 bases, J lost 2 bases, and 13 bases lay in between. Germline-derived CDR1 and CDR2 are MNHEY and SVGAGI. CDR3 length: 15 amino acids. In nucleotides, the CDR3 is TGTGCCAGCAGTCCCCGACAGTACCCCTACAATGAGCAGTTCTTC. Translating gives CASSPRQYPYNEQFF.

The rearrangement links TRBV3-1 (or the pseudogene TRBV3-2) to TRBJ1-2; 7 bases align to TRBD1. Germline trimming cut 3 bases from V and 4 bases from J; bases unmatched to any gene: 5. The CDR3 has 14 amino acids. The germline V gene has CDR1 LGHDT and CDR2 YNNKEL (reference sequence). Here the CDR3 reads CASSHSGTVYGYTF. CDR3 coding DNA: TGTGCCAGCAGCCATTCCGGGACAGTCTATGGCTACACCTTC.